This is a list of T cell receptor beta chains from one sample in a study of PD-1 blockade in classical Hodgkin lymphoma. Using immunoSEQ multiplex PCR, the repertoire was profiled, and TCRdb retains in-frame clones only, with some absent. The sample includes 40,000 or so clones, around 83% of them seen just once. The sequenced sample was peripheral blood mononuclear cells (PBMCs), obtained before the second cycle of nivolumab. All receptors come from a human donor with classical Hodgkin lymphoma. Both conserved end residues are part of each CDR3. The order of the fields is J gene, V gene, D gene, clone size, CDR3 DNA, CDR3 protein. A D gene is named only where the DNA matches it firmly. Size values are once, few and many counts, or a class for expanded clones, and some rows have none.

J: TRBJ2-7
V: TRBV4-1
D: NA
size: NA
DNA: TGCGCCAGCAGCCAAGAATTCTCCTACGAGCAGTACTTC
CDR3: CASSQEFSYEQYF

J: TRBJ2-5
V: TRBV5-4
D: NA
size: once
DNA: TGTGCCAGCAGCCATAGCGGCCAAGAGACCCAGTACTTC
CDR3: CASSHSGQETQYF

J: TRBJ2-7
V: TRBV28
D: NA
size: NA
DNA: TGTGCCAGCAGTCACGAGCAGTACTTC
CDR3: CASSHEQYF

J: TRBJ2-5
V: TRBV27
D: NA
size: NA
DNA: TGTGCCAGCAGTTTAGAGTCGGGACCAACCCGGGGGACCCAGTACTTC
CDR3: CASSLESGPTRGTQYF

J: TRBJ2-3
V: TRBV15
D: NA
size: NA
DNA: TGTGCCACCAGCAGAGATCCCGTACGGGTGGGACGCACAGATACGCAGTATTTT
CDR3: CATSRDPVRVGRTDTQYF

J: TRBJ2-3
V: TRBV28
D: NA
size: NA
DNA: TGTGCCAGCACCCCAGGGGCTAGCACAGATACGCAGTATTTT
CDR3: CASTPGASTDTQYF

J: TRBJ1-1
V: TRBV19
D: TRBD1
size: NA
DNA: TGTGCCAGTAGTCTGGGACAGGGGACGACTGAAGCTTTCTTT
CDR3: CASSLGQGTTEAFF

J: TRBJ1-1
V: TRBV28
D: NA
size: once
DNA: TGTGCCAGCAGTTTGCCCGCGCCGGTGAACACTGAAGCTTTCTTT
CDR3: CASSLPAPVNTEAFF

J: TRBJ2-2
V: TRBV9
D: NA
size: NA
DNA: TGTGCCAGCAGCGTCGGGACTTCGAACACCGGGGAGCTGTTTTTT
CDR3: CASSVGTSNTGELFF

J: TRBJ1-5
V: TRBV2
D: NA
size: NA
DNA: TGTGCCAGCAGGGAAGCGGGGGGCTCTAATCAGCCCCAGCATTTT
CDR3: CASREAGGSNQPQHF

J: TRBJ2-7
V: TRBV7-2
D: NA
size: once
DNA: TGTGCCAGCAGCTCGCCGCCTATATCCTACGAGCAGTACTTC
CDR3: CASSSPPISYEQYF

J: TRBJ2-1
V: TRBV28
D: NA
size: NA
DNA: TGTGCCAGCAGAGTCAGCGCCGCAGATTGGCAGTTCTTC
CDR3: CASRVSAADWQFF

J: TRBJ1-4
V: TRBV5-4
D: NA
size: NA
DNA: TGTGCCAGCAGCTTGGAGGGGACGGCCTATGAAAAACTGTTTTTT
CDR3: CASSLEGTAYEKLFF

J: TRBJ2-2
V: TRBV5-1
D: NA
size: NA
DNA: TGCGCCAGCAGCCCGAAAGGGGGCGGGGGCACCGGGGAGCTGTTTTTT
CDR3: CASSPKGGGGTGELFF

J: TRBJ1-1
V: TRBV6-6
D: NA
size: NA
DNA: TGTGCCAGCAGTTACACCTGGCCGGGTGAAGCTTTCTTT
CDR3: CASSYTWPGEAFF

J: TRBJ2-7
V: TRBV2
D: TRBD1
size: NA
DNA: TGTGCCAGCAGGGGATACAACAGGGGATCCTACGAGCAGTACTTC
CDR3: CASRGYNRGSYEQYF

J: TRBJ2-5
V: TRBV6-6
D: TRBD2
size: NA
DNA: TGTGCCAGCAGTTCGGGGGGGACCCAGTACTTC
CDR3: CASSSGGTQYF

J: TRBJ2-5
V: TRBV7-9
D: TRBD1
size: NA
DNA: TGTGCCAGCAGCTCCCCCGGACAGGTAGAAAAGACCCAGTACTTC
CDR3: CASSSPGQVEKTQYF

J: TRBJ2-7
V: TRBV19
D: TRBD1
size: NA
DNA: TGTGCCAGTAGTATAGGGACAGGGAGGAACGAGCAGTACTTC
CDR3: CASSIGTGRNEQYF

J: TRBJ2-3
V: TRBV4-3
D: NA
size: NA
DNA: TGCGCCAGCAGCCCTTTAGGAGGAACAGATACGCAGTATTTT
CDR3: CASSPLGGTDTQYF

J: TRBJ2-5
V: TRBV6-5
D: NA
size: NA
DNA: TGTGCCAGCAGTTCGACAAACAGGGTTTGGGAGACCCAGTACTTC
CDR3: CASSSTNRVWETQYF

J: TRBJ2-1
V: TRBV5-4
D: TRBD2
size: once
DNA: TGTGCCAGCAGCTTGGCTGGGACTAGCGGGAGTGGTGAGCAGTTCTTC
CDR3: CASSLAGTSGSGEQFF

J: TRBJ2-7
V: TRBV10-2
D: TRBD2
size: NA
DNA: TGCGCCAGCAGTCTCACGGGACTAGCGGGGATTTTATACGAGCAGTACTTC
CDR3: CASSLTGLAGILYEQYF

J: TRBJ2-2
V: TRBV4-3
D: TRBD1
size: NA
DNA: TGCGCCAGCAGCCAAACAGGGGCTCCCGGGGAGCTGTTTTTT
CDR3: CASSQTGAPGELFF

J: TRBJ2-3
V: TRBV7-3
D: NA
size: NA
DNA: TGTGCCAGCAGCGTTACGTCCGCAGATACGCAGTATTTT
CDR3: CASSVTSADTQYF

J: TRBJ1-2
V: TRBV28
D: NA
size: once
DNA: TGTGCCAGCACGACAGGAAGCTATGGCTACACCTTC
CDR3: CASTTGSYGYTF

J: TRBJ2-2
V: TRBV9
D: NA
size: NA
DNA: TGTGCCAGCAGCGTAGAACAGGGCGGCACCGGGGAGCTGTTTTTT
CDR3: CASSVEQGGTGELFF

J: TRBJ2-5
V: TRBV6-6
D: NA
size: NA
DNA: TGTGCCAGCAGCTACAGGGGGGGCCAAGAGACCCAGTACTTC
CDR3: CASSYRGGQETQYF

J: TRBJ2-5
V: TRBV5-1
D: TRBD2
size: NA
DNA: TGCGCCAGCAGCTTGGCGGGGGGGGCGCTACAAGAGACCCAGTACTTC
CDR3: CASSLAGGALQETQYF

J: TRBJ1-1
V: TRBV6-4
D: NA
size: NA
DNA: TGTGCCAGCAGCAGAGACAGGCAGAACACTGAAGCTTTCTTT
CDR3: CASSRDRQNTEAFF

J: TRBJ2-5
V: TRBV6-1
D: TRBD2
size: NA
DNA: TGTGCCAGCAGTGAAGCTAGCGGGGGGATACAAGAGACCCAGTACTTC
CDR3: CASSEASGGIQETQYF

J: TRBJ2-2
V: TRBV11-2
D: TRBD1
size: NA
DNA: TGTGCCAGCAGCCAGGGACAGGGGTTTTCTTGGCTCGCCGGGGAGCTGTTTTTT
CDR3: CASSQGQGFSWLAGELFF

J: TRBJ2-3
V: TRBV27
D: NA
size: NA
DNA: TGTGCCAGCAGTTCCATCGCTGGCACAGATACGCAGTATTTT
CDR3: CASSSIAGTDTQYF

J: TRBJ2-7
V: TRBV29-1
D: TRBD2
size: NA
DNA: TGCAGCGTTGTACTAGCGGGGGGTCTTCCCTACGAGCAGTACTTC
CDR3: CSVVLAGGLPYEQYF

J: TRBJ1-2
V: TRBV6-1
D: NA
size: few
DNA: TGTGCCAGCAGTGAAACCCAGGGGCTAAGTGGCTACACCTTC
CDR3: CASSETQGLSGYTF

J: TRBJ2-5
V: TRBV4-1
D: TRBD2
size: NA
DNA: TGCGCCAGCAGCCAAGTTGGGGGACTAGCGGGACCAGAGACCCAGTACTTC
CDR3: CASSQVGGLAGPETQYF

J: TRBJ2-4
V: TRBV19
D: NA
size: NA
DNA: TGTGCCAGTAGCTGGGACTTCTCCAAAAACATTCAGTACTTC
CDR3: CASSWDFSKNIQYF

J: TRBJ2-2
V: TRBV9
D: NA
size: NA
DNA: TGTGCCAGCAGCGCCGGAGCAGGCCCTCGGACCGGGGAGCTGTTTTTT
CDR3: CASSAGAGPRTGELFF

J: TRBJ2-3
V: TRBV11-2
D: TRBD2
size: NA
DNA: TGTGCCAGCAGCTTAGAGGGACTAACCACAGATACGCAGTATTTT
CDR3: CASSLEGLTTDTQYF

J: TRBJ2-7
V: TRBV27
D: TRBD2
size: NA
DNA: TGTGCCAGCAGTTTTAGCGGGAGGGCCGACGAGCAGTACTTC
CDR3: CASSFSGRADEQYF

J: TRBJ1-1
V: TRBV27
D: NA
size: NA
DNA: TGTGCCAGCACTCAGGGGAGATGGACTGAAGCTTTCTTT
CDR3: CASTQGRWTEAFF

J: TRBJ1-2
V: TRBV28
D: NA
size: NA
DNA: TGTGCCAGCAGCCCGGACAGATTTTCTAACTATGGCTACACCTTC
CDR3: CASSPDRFSNYGYTF

J: TRBJ1-6
V: TRBV10-3
D: NA
size: NA
DNA: TGTGCCATCAGTGGCAGCACTATGGCCCTCCACTTT
CDR3: CAISGSTMALHF

J: TRBJ2-5
V: TRBV7-6
D: NA
size: NA
DNA: TGTGCCAGCAGTCGACCTCAGGGGGGAGAGACCCAGTACTTC
CDR3: CASSRPQGGETQYF

J: TRBJ1-4
V: TRBV25-1
D: NA
size: NA
DNA: TGTGCCAGCAGCCCTACGGGGCTCCCCCTGGAAAAACTGTTTTTT
CDR3: CASSPTGLPLEKLFF

J: TRBJ2-7
V: TRBV28
D: NA
size: NA
DNA: TGTGCCAGCAGTTTGACGAGTCAGGGGACCTACGAGCAGTACTTC
CDR3: CASSLTSQGTYEQYF

J: TRBJ2-5
V: TRBV19
D: NA
size: NA
DNA: TGTGCCAGTAGTGTCGACACCACAGAGACCCAGTACTTC
CDR3: CASSVDTTETQYF